These 30 T cell receptor beta chains were sequenced from one sample in a study of CD8+ T cells in alopecia areata. Sequencing used cDNA as its template, made by extracting RNA and reverse transcribing it. Clones were read by immunoSEQ multiplex PCR, and TCRdb kept only the in-frame ones, dropping some. The data hold 80,000 or so clones, with roughly 66% observed a single time. Documented treatment: oral pan-JAK inhibitor, 5-10 mg twice daily. This specimen consisted of CD8+ T cells sorted from blood, obtained at week 24, from a patient treated with tofacitinib. These receptors were collected from a human donor with alopecia areata.

This clone has a single count. V and J are TRBV10-3 and TRBJ2-7; D might be TRBD1 or TRBD2, each matching 5 bases. Trimming took off 5 bases at V and 2 bases at J, with 22 bases between the two ends. In germline, CDR1 is ENHRY, CDR2 SYGVKD. This CDR3 has 17 amino acids. The CDR3 coding sequence is TGTGCCATCAGTACCGCAGAGGGGACCCCCAGACCCTACGAGCAGTACTTC. Residues: CAISTAEGTPRPYEQYF.

The rearrangement joins TRBV4-1 to TRBJ1-5; 10 nucleotides align to TRBD1. The length of the CDR3 is 16 residues. V lost 4 bases and J lost 0; bases outside the gene matches: 3. Germline V gives CDR1 MGHRA, CDR2 YSYEKL. The CDR3 loop is CASSPRQGASNQPQHF. The CDR3 DNA reads as TGCGCCAGCAGCCCCCGACAGGGGGCTAGCAATCAGCCCCAGCATTTT.

The V and J genes are TRBV5-6 and TRBJ1-4, with D uncertain. The CDR3 contains 14 residues. V dropped 5 bases and J dropped 0 bases, with 8 bases sitting between them. In germline, CDR1 is SGHDT, CDR2 YYEEEE. CDR3 DNA: TGTGCCAGCAGGATTGCAGCAACTAATGAAAAACTGTTTTTT. Protein: CASRIAATNEKLFF.

The V gene is TRBV27, the J gene TRBJ2-5; TRBD1 matches at 8 bases. V gave up 3 bases and J gave up 5 bases; unmatched junction bases: 8. CDR1 MNHEY and CDR2 SMNVEV come from the germline V gene (reference sequence). This CDR3 spans 15 amino acids. CDR3: CASSFSGGSGETQYF. The CDR3 nucleotides read TGTGCCAGCAGTTTTTCAGGGGGCTCTGGGGAGACCCAGTACTTC.

The chain has TRBV27 and TRBJ2-7; 8 bases match TRBD1. Germline assignment: CDR1 MNHEY and CDR2 SMNVEV (reference sequence). This CDR3 is built from 16 residues. V trimming: 2 bases; J trimming: 1 base; junction bases outside the gene matches: 7. CDR3: CASSLTGQGSSYEQYF. Here the CDR3 DNA reads TGTGCCAGCAGTTTAACTGGACAGGGATCTTCCTACGAGCAGTACTTC.

The chain carries TRBV6-5 and TRBJ1-3; D may be TRBD1 (5 bases). The V gene lost 5 bases and the J gene lost 0 bases, with 11 bases spanning the gap. Germline V gene sequence: CDR1 MNHEY, CDR2 SVGAGI. The CDR3 is 15 residues long. For the CDR3, the DNA is TGTGCCAGCAGTCCGACAGTCCCCTCTGGAAACACCATATATTTT. It codes for CASSPTVPSGNTIYF.

This clone has more than one count but fewer than ten. This chain connects TRBV7-2 to TRBJ1-3; D unclear. CDR3 size: 14 residues. In germline, CDR1 is SGHTA, CDR2 FQGNSA. Trimming pared 5 bases from V and 0 bases from J, leaving 8 bases between. The CDR3 DNA follows: TGTGCCAGCAGCGAAGGATTCTCTGGAAACACCATATATTTT. The encoded protein is CASSEGFSGNTIYF.

This rearrangement joins TRBV29-1 to TRBJ2-5; 9 bases map to TRBD1. The trim removed 7 bases at V and 7 bases at J, leaving 16 bases unmatched. The CDR3 extends over 15 amino acids. CDR1 and CDR2 from the germline V gene are SQVTM and ANQGSEA. The CDR3 reads CSGYIRDREDWTQYF. The CDR3 coding sequence is TGCAGCGGGTATATCCGGGACAGGGAAGATTGGACCCAGTACTTC.

In its sample, this clone was seen a few times. The chain uses TRBV27 and TRBJ2-7; 10 bases are a match to TRBD1. Germline-derived CDR1 and CDR2 are MNHEY and SMNVEV (reference sequence). V gave up 5 bases and J gave up 6 bases; unmatched junction bases: 7. The CDR3 totals 14 residues. CDR3 region: CASSQDGQGVEQYF. CDR3 nucleotide sequence: TGTGCCAGCAGTCAAGATGGACAGGGGGTCGAGCAGTACTTC.

V gene TRBV27 combines with J gene TRBJ2-7, with D perhaps matching TRBD2 (7 bases). This CDR3 is 15 amino acids long. Germline values: CDR1 MNHEY, CDR2 SMNVEV (reference sequence). V was cut by 1 base and J by 2 bases, with 12 bases left in between. In DNA, the CDR3 is TGTGCCAGCAGTTTATTTCGAGGGGGGGCCTACGAGCAGTACTTC. It translates to CASSLFRGGAYEQYF.

The genes are TRBV5-1 and TRBJ2-7; D may be TRBD1 (6 bases). Trimming pared 7 bases from V and 5 bases from J, leaving 22 bases between. The CDR3 has 15 amino acids. CDR1 is SGHRS, CDR2 YFSETQ, per germline. The CDR3 loop is CASGTSRGSINEQYF. The CDR3, as DNA: TGCGCCAGCGGGACCTCCAGGGGTTCAATCAACGAGCAGTACTTC.

The chain has TRBV2 and TRBJ2-2; D perhaps matches TRBD1 (5 bases). The ends were cut back, 2 bases at V and 0 bases at J, with 7 bases in the middle. The CDR3 runs 15 residues. CDR1 and CDR2 (germline): SNHLY, FYNNEI. The CDR3: CASSELTANTGELFF. DNA for the CDR3: TGTGCCAGCAGTGAATTGACAGCGAACACCGGGGAGCTGTTTTTT.

The chain couples TRBV9 to TRBJ2-7; TRBD2 agrees at 9 bases. V trimming: 3 bases; J trimming: 5 bases; junction bases outside the gene matches: 9. The CDR3 extends over 15 amino acids. Germline V gene data show CDR1 as SGDLS and CDR2 as YYNGEE. The CDR3 DNA is TGTGCCAGCAGCGCTTATAGCGGGAGTTCGAACGAGCAGTACTTC. This codes for CASSAYSGSSNEQYF.

The V call is TRBV7-7, the J call TRBJ1-1; D is ambiguous. This CDR3 spans 15 amino acids. Germline CDR1 is SSHAT and CDR2 is FNYEAQ (reference sequence). V was clipped by 5 bases and J by 6 bases, with 19 bases between them. This CDR3 is CASSHRAPQWAEAFF. As DNA, the CDR3 is TGTGCCAGCAGCCACCGGGCCCCCCAATGGGCTGAAGCTTTCTTT.

This sequence joins TRBV29-1 and TRBJ2-7; TRBD1 matches at 8 bases. V dropped 3 bases and J dropped 0; count of bases not matched to a gene: 1. CDR3 length equals 13 residues. Germline values: CDR1 SQVTM, CDR2 ANQGSEA. CDR3 protein: CSVDQGASYEQYF. CDR3 sequence (DNA): TGCAGCGTTGATCAGGGGGCCTCCTACGAGCAGTACTTC.

This clone was counted at least ten times. A read error may account for a junction end that differs from germline. The sample carries other DNA sequences with the same CDR3. The chain employs TRBV11-2 and TRBJ2-3, with D perhaps matching TRBD2 (6 bases). CDR3 length: 16 amino acids. Germline V gene lookup returns CDR1 SGHAT and CDR2 FQNNGV. CDR3 DNA sequence: TGCGCCAGCAGCCAAGATCTCCAGCGGGGCACAGATACGCAGTATTTT. This codes for CASSQDLQRGTDTQYF. Full variable domain (missing parts from reference TRBV11-2 and TRBJ2-3): EAGVAQSPRYKIIEKRQSVAFWCNPISGHATLYWYQQILGQGPKLLIQFQNNGVVDDSQLPKDRFSAERLKGVDSTLKIQPAKLEDSAVYLCASSQDLQRGTDTQYFGPGTRLTVL.

This chain links TRBV4-2 with TRBJ1-1; D may be TRBD1 (5 bases). Looked up from germline, CDR1 is LGHNA and CDR2 is YNFKEQ. This CDR3 contains 12 residues. Trimming stripped 4 bases from V and 4 bases from J, with 7 bases between. The CDR3 DNA reads as TGTGCCAGCAGCCCTGGGGGCACTGAAGCTTTCTTT. Its translation: CASSPGGTEAFF.

In this sample, this clone turned up once. V is TRBV9 and J is TRBJ2-3, with D perhaps TRBD1 (6 bases). Germline CDR1 and CDR2: SGDLS and YYNGEE. V was clipped by 6 bases and J by 2 bases, with 13 bases between them. There are 14 residues in the CDR3. The CDR3 nucleotides read TGTGCCAGCACGGACAGAGCCTCCACAGATACGCAGTATTTT. Translating gives CASTDRASTDTQYF. Complete variable domain (other parts from reference TRBV9 and TRBJ2-3): DSGVTQTPKHLITATGQRVTLRCSPRSGDLSVYWYQQSLDQGLQFLIQYYNGEERAKGNILERFSAQQFPDLHSELNLSSLELGDSALYFCASTDRASTDTQYFGPGTRLTVL.

The CDR3 loop is CASSEGRGLASEQFF. The CDR3 DNA reads as TGTGCCAGCAGTGAAGGCAGGGGGCTGGCCAGCGAGCAGTTCTTC. The V and J genes are TRBV25-1 and TRBJ2-1, with TRBD1 matching over 8 bases. The V gene end was trimmed by 2 bases and the J gene end by 10 bases; junction bases not matched to a gene: 10. CDR1 is MGHDK, CDR2 SYGVNS, per germline. The CDR3 extends over 15 amino acids.

The chain couples TRBV6-1 to TRBJ2-7; D is ambiguous. V was shortened by 4 bases and J by 4 bases, with 5 bases between the two germline ends. The CDR3 runs 11 residues. Germline V gene lookup returns CDR1 MNHNS and CDR2 SASEGT. The DNA for the CDR3 is TGTGCCAGCAGTGGGGGTTACGAGCAGTACTTC. This codes for CASSGGYEQYF.

The rearrangement joins TRBV6-5 to TRBJ2-3; 10 nucleotides line up with TRBD2. The CDR3 covers 15 residues. V dropped 5 bases and J dropped 4; count of bases not matched to a gene: 6. Germline CDR1 reads MNHEY; CDR2 reads SVGAGI. The CDR3 spells CASSAASGGADTQYF. DNA for the CDR3: TGTGCCAGCAGTGCGGCAAGCGGGGGGGCAGATACGCAGTATTTT.

This clone was seen a few times. The CDR3 sequence is CASSSHVPGTEAFF. CDR3 bases: TGTGCCAGCAGTTCCCATGTTCCGGGCACTGAAGCTTTCTTT. V and J are TRBV6-1 and TRBJ1-1; D gene uncertain. The germline CDR1 and CDR2 sequences are MNHNS and SASEGT. There are 14 residues in the CDR3. Trimming pared 5 bases from V and 4 bases from J, leaving 14 bases between.

The CDR3 sequence: CASSSPRQGGSDTQYF. The CDR3 coding sequence is TGTGCCAGCAGCTCGCCCCGACAGGGTGGATCAGATACGCAGTATTTT. The rearrangement links TRBV7-3 to TRBJ2-3, with 7 bases lining up with TRBD1. V lost 4 bases to trimming and J lost 4 bases; unmatched junction nucleotides: 11. This CDR3 spans 16 amino acids. Germline V gene data show CDR1 as SGHTA and CDR2 as FQGTGA.

A few counts support this clone. CDR3 sequence: CSVPGLASNEQFF. CDR3 nucleotides: TGCAGCGTTCCAGGACTAGCCTCCAATGAGCAGTTCTTC. This chain links TRBV29-1 with TRBJ2-1; 8 bases fit TRBD2. CDR3 length equals 13 residues. V was pared by 5 bases and J by 6 bases, with 6 bases of the junction left unmatched. CDR1 is SQVTM and CDR2 is ANQGSEA in the germline V gene.

This clone has a count of ten or more. The rearrangement links TRBV4-1 to TRBJ1-1; D not resolved. Trimming took 5 bases from V and 2 from J, leaving 12 bases between them. Looked up from germline, CDR1 is MGHRA and CDR2 is YSYEKL. This CDR3 has 14 amino acids. CDR3 loop: CASSVSGLNTEAFF. The CDR3 DNA reads as TGCGCCAGCAGCGTTAGCGGATTAAACACTGAAGCTTTCTTT.

This clone showed up many times. This chain joins TRBV7-2 and TRBJ1-4; D not resolved. Germline-derived CDR1 and CDR2 are SGHTA and FQGNSA. The length of the CDR3 is 12 residues. V shed 6 bases and J shed 6 bases, with 8 bases lying between them. The CDR3 DNA sequence: TGTGCCAGCAGTTTATCCTATGAAAAACTGTTTTTT. Translation: CASSLSYEKLFF.

This clone has just one count. The chain employs TRBV4-1 and TRBJ1-5; D ambiguous. V dropped 0 bases and J dropped 1 base, with 7 bases sitting between them. The CDR3 consists of 15 residues. Germline CDR1 and CDR2: MGHRA and YSYEKL. As DNA, the CDR3 is TGCGCCAGCAGCCAAGAGGCCGGCAGCAATCAGCCCCAGCATTTT. Translating it yields CASSQEAGSNQPQHF.

This clone was seen more than once but under ten times. The V call is TRBV4-3, the J call TRBJ2-2; perhaps TRBD2 as D (6 bases). The ends were cut back, 0 bases at V and 2 bases at J, with 22 bases in the middle. CDR1 and CDR2 (germline): LGHNA, YSLEER. CDR3 length: 20 residues. CDR3 in DNA: TGCGCCAGCAGCCAAGATGGGGGGTTGAGCGGAAAAAGTAACACCGGGGAGCTGTTTTTT. Translated: CASSQDGGLSGKSNTGELFF.

The chain couples TRBV5-1 to TRBJ2-7; D not resolved. From germline, CDR1 is SGHRS and CDR2 YFSETQ. The CDR3 extends over 14 amino acids. V gave up 3 bases and J gave up 3 bases, with 13 bases separating them. The CDR3 sequence: CASSSSYGGYEQYF. The CDR3 bases are TGCGCCAGCAGCTCGAGTTATGGCGGCTACGAGCAGTACTTC.

This clone is a singleton in its sample. The chain uses TRBV29-1 and TRBJ2-2; no firm D call. V lost 0 bases and J 6 bases, leaving 8 bases between the germline ends. The CDR3 loop spans 13 amino acids. CDR1 is SQVTM and CDR2 is ANQGSEA in the germline V gene. CDR3 bases: TGCAGCGTTGAAGATTTTTCTGCCGGGGAGCTGTTTTTT. This translates into CSVEDFSAGELFF.